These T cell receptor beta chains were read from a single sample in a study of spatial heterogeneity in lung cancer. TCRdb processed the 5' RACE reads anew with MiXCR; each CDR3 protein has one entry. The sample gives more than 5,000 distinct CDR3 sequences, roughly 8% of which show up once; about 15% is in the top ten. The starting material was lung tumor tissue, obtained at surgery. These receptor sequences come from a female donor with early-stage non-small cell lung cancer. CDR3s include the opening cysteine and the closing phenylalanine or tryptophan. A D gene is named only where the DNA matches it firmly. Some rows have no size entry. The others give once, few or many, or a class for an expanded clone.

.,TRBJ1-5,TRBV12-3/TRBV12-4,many,TGTGCCAGCAGTACCGGGGGTAGCAATCAGCCCCAGCATTTT,CASSTGGSNQPQHF
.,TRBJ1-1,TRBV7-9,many,TGTGCCAGCAGCAAGATGAACACTGAAGCTTTCTTT,CASSKMNTEAFF
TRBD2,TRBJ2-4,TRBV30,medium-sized,TGTGCCTGGAGTTTAACTAGCGGGGGAAACATTCAGTACTTC,CAWSLTSGGNIQYF
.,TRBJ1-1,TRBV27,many,TGTGCCAGCAGTACCGGGGGGACTGAAGCTTTCTTT,CASSTGGTEAFF
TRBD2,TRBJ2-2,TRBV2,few,TGTGCCAGCACCGCACGGCGGGGAGGGTCCGGGGAGCTGTTTTTT,CASTARRGGSGELFF
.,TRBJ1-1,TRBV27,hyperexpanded,TGTGCCAGCAGTTTGGGGACGGGGCGAGCTTTCTTT,CASSLGTGRAFF
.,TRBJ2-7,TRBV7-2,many,TGTGCCAGCAGCTTAGTTGGGGGCGCGGAATACGAGCAGTACTTC,CASSLVGGAEYEQYF
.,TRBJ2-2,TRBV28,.,TGTGCCAGCAGTTTTCGGGGAAACACCGGGGAGCTGTTTTTT,CASSFRGNTGELFF
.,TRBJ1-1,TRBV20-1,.,TGCAGTGCTAGCAGGGGCTCGGGGGTGAACACTGAAGCTTTCTTT,CSASRGSGVNTEAFF
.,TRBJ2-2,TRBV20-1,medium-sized,TGCAGTGCTAGGAGACCAAACACCGGGGAGCTGTTTTTT,CSARRPNTGELFF
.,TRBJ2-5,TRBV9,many,TGTGCCAGCAGCGTAGGTTCGTTGGAAGAGACCCAGTACTTC,CASSVGSLEETQYF
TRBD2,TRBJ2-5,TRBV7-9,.,TGTGCCAGCAGAACTAGCGGGCGGGATAGTTGGAAGACCCAGTACTTC,CASRTSGRDSWKTQYF
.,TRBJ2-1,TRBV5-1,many,TGCGCCAGCCGCAGGTTGGAAGCCGACAATGAGCAGTTCTTC,CASRRLEADNEQFF
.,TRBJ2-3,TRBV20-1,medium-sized,TGCAGTGCCCTAATGCTCACGGGGGGCCCAGGTACGCAGTATTTT,CSALMLTGGPGTQYF
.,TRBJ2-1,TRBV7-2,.,TGTGCCAGCAGCGGGGGGCCCACTGGGAATGAGCAGTTCTTC,CASSGGPTGNEQFF
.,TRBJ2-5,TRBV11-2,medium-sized,TGTGCCAGCAGCTTAGGCGGACCGGTGGAGACCCAGTACTTC,CASSLGGPVETQYF
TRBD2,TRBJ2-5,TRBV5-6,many,TGTGCCAGCAGCTGGACTAGCCAAGAGACCCAGTACTTC,CASSWTSQETQYF
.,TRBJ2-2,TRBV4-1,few,TGCGCCAGCAGCCCGATGTTGAACACCGGGGAGCTGTTTTTT,CASSPMLNTGELFF
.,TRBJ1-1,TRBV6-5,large,TGTGCCAGCAGTGGCAACACTGAAGCTTTCTTT,CASSGNTEAFF
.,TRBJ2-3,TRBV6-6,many,TGTGCCAGCAGTTACAATGGGGTCAGGACAGATACGCAGTATTTT,CASSYNGVRTDTQYF
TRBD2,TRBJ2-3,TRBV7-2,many,TGTGCCAGCAGCTCGGGACTAGCGGGAGAGGGAGATACGCAGTATTTT,CASSSGLAGEGDTQYF
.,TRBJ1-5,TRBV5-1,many,TGCGCCAGCAGCTTGGTCCCCGGTAGCAATCAGCCCCAGCATTTT,CASSLVPGSNQPQHF
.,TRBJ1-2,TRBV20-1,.,TGCAGTGCTAAAGCCCCCCAGGGGCTAGCTAACTATGGCTACACCTTC,CSAKAPQGLANYGYTF
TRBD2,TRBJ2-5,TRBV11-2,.,TGTGCCAGCAGCTCCGGGACTAAAGAGACCCAGTACTTC,CASSSGTKETQYF
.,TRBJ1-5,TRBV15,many,TGTGCCACCAGCAGAGATCGGGGCAATCAGCCCCAGCATTTT,CATSRDRGNQPQHF
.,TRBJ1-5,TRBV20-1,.,TGCAGTGCTGGGGCACAGGGCAATCAGCCCCAGCATTTT,CSAGAQGNQPQHF
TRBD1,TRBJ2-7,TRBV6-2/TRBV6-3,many,TGTGCCAGCATTCGGGACAGGCTGACCACCTACGAGCAGTACTTC,CASIRDRLTTYEQYF
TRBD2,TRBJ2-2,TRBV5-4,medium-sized,TGTGCCAGCAGCCTACGACTAGCGGGGGGGCCCTACACCGGGGAGCTGTTTTTT,CASSLRLAGGPYTGELFF
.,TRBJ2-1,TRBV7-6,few,TGTGCCAGCAGAGGGCGGATCTACAATGAGCAGTTCTTC,CASRGRIYNEQFF
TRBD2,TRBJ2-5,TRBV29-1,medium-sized,TGCAGCGTTTCCCCGGGACTAGCTTCGGAGACCCAGTACTTC,CSVSPGLASETQYF